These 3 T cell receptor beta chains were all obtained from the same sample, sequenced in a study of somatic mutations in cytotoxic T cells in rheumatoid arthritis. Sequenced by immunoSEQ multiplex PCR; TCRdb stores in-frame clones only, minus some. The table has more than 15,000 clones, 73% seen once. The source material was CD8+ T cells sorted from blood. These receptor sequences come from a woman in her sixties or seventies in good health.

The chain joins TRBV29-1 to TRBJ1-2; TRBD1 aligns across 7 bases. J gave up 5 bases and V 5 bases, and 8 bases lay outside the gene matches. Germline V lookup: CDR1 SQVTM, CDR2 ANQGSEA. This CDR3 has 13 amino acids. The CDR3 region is CSVKTGRIYGYTF. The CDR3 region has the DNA TGCAGCGTTAAGACAGGGAGGATATATGGCTACACCTTC. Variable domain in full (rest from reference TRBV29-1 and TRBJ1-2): SAVISQKPSRDICQRGTSLTIQCQVDSQVTMMFWYRQQPGQSLTLIATANQGSEATYESGFVIDKFPISRPNLTFSTLTVSNMSPEDSSIYLCSVKTGRIYGYTFGSGTRLTVV.

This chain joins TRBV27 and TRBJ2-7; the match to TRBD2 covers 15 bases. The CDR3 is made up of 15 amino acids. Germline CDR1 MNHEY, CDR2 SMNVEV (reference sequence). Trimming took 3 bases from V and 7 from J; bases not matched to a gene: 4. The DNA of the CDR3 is TGTGCCAGCAGTTTTGGACTAGCGGGGGGGTATGAGCAGTACTTC. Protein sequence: CASSFGLAGGYEQYF.

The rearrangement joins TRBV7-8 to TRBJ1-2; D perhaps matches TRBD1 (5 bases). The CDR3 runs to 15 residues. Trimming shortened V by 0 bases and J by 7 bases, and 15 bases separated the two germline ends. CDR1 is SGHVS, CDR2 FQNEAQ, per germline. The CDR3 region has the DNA TGTGCCAGCAGCTTAGCGATAGGGACCCCGTCTGGCTACACCTTC. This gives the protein CASSLAIGTPSGYTF.